This TCR beta chain stems from a study of identical twins. General observations from the study: Beta out-of-frame twin sharing showed a weaker excess. Abundant cord blood beta clonotypes carried fewer insertions; memory repertoires showed none.

Germline V lookup: CDR1 SGDLS, CDR2 YYNGEE. This CDR3 is built from 18 residues. Trimming removed 0 bases from V and 0 bases from J; junction bases left unmatched: 6. Each CDR3 protein gets one entry after TCRdb re-called the 5' RACE reads with MiXCR. The table shows nearly 900,000 distinct CDR3 sequences, with around 12% occurring only once. Of note for this clonotype: Antigen: not known.

The same data also went into a second study, on yellow fever vaccine responses in identical twins.

The sample taken for sequencing was PBMCs. The chain is built from TRBV9 and TRBJ2-1; 10 bases are a match to TRBD2. This clonotype originated in a woman under 30 in good health. As DNA, the CDR3 is TGTGCCAGCAGCGTAGTAGCGGGAGGTACGAGCTCCTACAATGAGCAGTTCTTC. This translates into CASSVVAGGTSSYNEQFF.